This passage covers 22 T cell receptor beta chains from one sample sequenced in a study of T cells after yellow fever vaccination. TCRdb fed the 5' RACE reads into MiXCR, producing one record per CDR3 protein. Altogether hundreds of thousands of distinct CDR3 sequences are present, roughly 4% being singletons, with the ten largest covering 23%. Sample: PBMCs, taken on the day of the yellow fever booster vaccination. These receptors all stem from a man between 18 and 29 years old who received the YFV17D yellow fever vaccine.

The sample holds many counts of this clonotype. This chain joins TRBV30 and TRBJ2-1; D is perhaps TRBD2 (6 bases). Trimming removed 0 bases at V and 2 bases at J, with 11 bases between. This CDR3 has 15 amino acids. Germline values: CDR1 GTSNPN, CDR2 SVGIG (reference sequence). The chain's CDR3 is CAWSVPGDPYNEQFF. CDR3 in DNA: TGTGCCTGGAGTGTACCGGGGGACCCCTACAATGAGCAGTTCTTC.

The chain couples TRBV20-1 to TRBJ2-5; tentatively, D is TRBD1 or TRBD2 (7 bases each). The germline V and J ends were trimmed by 5 bases and 4 bases, with 14 bases remaining between them. This CDR3 is built from 13 residues. Germline CDR1 DFQATT, CDR2 SNEGSKA (reference sequence). This chain's CDR3 is CSAGGRGGETQYF. DNA of the CDR3: TGCAGTGCTGGAGGCAGGGGGGGAGAGACCCAGTACTTC.

This chain connects TRBV7-3 to TRBJ1-2; D is ambiguous. The CDR3 totals 13 residues. CDR1 SGHTA and CDR2 FQGTGA come from the germline V gene. V dropped 5 bases and J dropped 6 bases, with 13 bases sitting between them. DNA for the CDR3: TGTGCCAGCAGCCCCTCGGGGATGGATGGCTACACCTTC. Its translation is CASSPSGMDGYTF.

This clonotype came up many times. This sequence joins TRBV11-1 and TRBJ2-1, with 10 bases matching TRBD2. The CDR3 is made up of 17 amino acids. V dropped 7 bases and J dropped 6; count of bases not matched to a gene: 15. CDR1 and CDR2 (germline): SGHAT, FQDESV (reference sequence). Written as DNA, the CDR3 is TGTGCCAGCAACACCGTAGGCCTAGCGGGGGTAGGCAATGAGCAGTTCTTC. Its translation is CASNTVGLAGVGNEQFF.

This clonotype was seen repeatedly, ten times or more. This chain joins TRBV6-5 and TRBJ2-2; 10 bases are a match to TRBD2. V lost 0 bases to trimming and J lost 4 bases; unmatched junction nucleotides: 2. Germline CDR1 MNHEY, CDR2 SVGAGI. CDR3 size: 16 residues. The DNA of the CDR3 is TGTGCCAGCAGTTACTCGAGACTAGCGGGCACCGGGGAGCTGTTTTTT. The encoded protein is CASSYSRLAGTGELFF.

This clonotype was counted many times. The chain joins TRBV7-8 to TRBJ1-1; 7 bases agree with TRBD1. The CDR3 totals 19 residues. CDR1 is SGHVS and CDR2 is FQNEAQ in the germline V gene. V trimming: 3 bases; J trimming: 0 bases; junction bases outside the gene matches: 16. CDR3 residues: CASSLNQWTGAIVNTEAFF. The CDR3 region has the DNA TGTGCCAGCAGCTTGAACCAGTGGACAGGAGCTATAGTGAACACTGAAGCTTTCTTT. Supplemented by reference TRBV7-8 and TRBJ1-1, the full variable domain reads GAGVSQSPRYKVAKRGQDVALRCDPISGHVSLFWYQQALGQGPEFLTYFQNEAQLDKSGLPSDRFFAERPEGSVSTLKIQRTQQEDSAVYLCASSLNQWTGAIVNTEAFFGQGTRLTVV.

This clonotype was detected ten times or more. The chain recombines TRBV20-1 with TRBJ2-1; D is possibly TRBD1 (5 bases). The germline gives CDR1 DFQATT, CDR2 SNEGSKA (reference sequence). V lost 2 bases, J lost 7 bases, and 15 bases lay in between. This CDR3 is 14 amino acids long. CDR3 DNA sequence: TGCAGTGCTAGATCACGCACAGGCAGGAATGAGCAGTTCTTC. It specifies CSARSRTGRNEQFF.

The sample holds a few counts of this clonotype. The chain links TRBV6-6 to TRBJ2-5; TRBD1 matches 8 bases. Losses at the gene ends were 2 bases for V and 5 bases for J; bases not matched to a gene: 7. The germline CDR1 and CDR2 sequences are MNHNY and SVGAGI (reference sequence). CDR3 size: 15 residues. This CDR3 is CASSYLDRAEETQYF. The CDR3 coding sequence is TGTGCCAGCAGTTACCTGGACAGGGCGGAGGAGACCCAGTACTTC.

This clonotype was seen more than once but under ten times. V gene TRBV20-1 combines with J gene TRBJ1-1; tentatively, D is TRBD1 (6 bases). V lost 3 bases and J lost 10, with 15 bases in between. Germline V lookup: CDR1 DFQATT, CDR2 SNEGSKA (reference sequence). The CDR3 runs to 12 residues. CDR3 residues: CSASLEGDRAFF. In nucleotides, the CDR3 is TGCAGTGCTAGCCTCGAGGGGGATAGAGCTTTCTTT.

In this sample, this clonotype turned up many times. The chain links TRBV9 to TRBJ1-3, with unresolved D. Germline V CDR1 and CDR2: SGDLS, YYNGEE. V was cut by 2 bases and J by 4 bases, with 10 bases left in between. There are 14 residues in the CDR3. As DNA, the CDR3 is TGTGCCAGCAGCGTCTTCGGGCTCGGAAACACCATATATTTT. Protein product: CASSVFGLGNTIYF.

This clonotype was picked up a small number of times. The V gene is TRBV10-3, the J gene TRBJ1-5; no reliable D call. The V end was cut by 6 bases, the J end by 5 bases, with 11 bases between. CDR1 is ENHRY and CDR2 is SYGVKD in the germline V gene. The CDR3 contains 13 residues. CDR3 sequence reads: CAISPMYDQPQHF. DNA of the CDR3: TGTGCCATCAGCCCCATGTATGATCAGCCCCAGCATTTT.

Many counts were recorded for this clonotype. The rearrangement joins TRBV18 to TRBJ2-5; a possible D gene is TRBD1 (5 bases). This CDR3 comprises 13 residues. The germline gives CDR1 KGHSH, CDR2 LQKENI. With 5 bases removed from V and 2 bases from J, the gap between germline ends came to 9 bases. DNA for the CDR3: TGTGCCAGCTCATTTGACAGACAAGAGACCCAGTACTTC. Its protein product is CASSFDRQETQYF.

This clonotype came up many times. The gene calls are TRBV18 and TRBJ2-4; D is ambiguous. This CDR3 has 15 residues. Trimming took off 3 bases at V and 1 base at J, with 10 bases between the two ends. Germline V CDR1 and CDR2: KGHSH, LQKENI. CDR3 in DNA: TGTGCCAGCTCACCGGACCTGACCGCCAAAAACATTCAGTACTTC. The encoded protein is CASSPDLTAKNIQYF.

The V and J genes are TRBV18 and TRBJ1-2, with no clear D. This CDR3 spans 14 amino acids. Looked up from germline, CDR1 is KGHSH and CDR2 is LQKENI. Trimming took off 2 bases at V and 4 bases at J, with 11 bases between the two ends. CDR3 residues: CASSPGHTSYGYTF. As DNA, the CDR3 is TGTGCCAGCTCACCAGGGCACACGTCCTATGGCTACACCTTC.

This clonotype was observed a handful of times. This chain uses TRBV7-9 with TRBJ2-3; D is unresolved. Germline V gene lookup returns CDR1 SEHNR and CDR2 FQNEAQ (reference sequence). CDR3 length: 13 residues. Deletions cut 3 bases from V and 5 bases from J, with 9 bases between. The CDR3 region is CASSLPSGDTQYF. The CDR3 nucleotides are TGTGCCAGCAGCTTGCCCTCCGGAGATACGCAGTATTTT.

The chain carries TRBV7-2 and TRBJ2-7; 12 bases agree with TRBD1. The CDR3 loop spans 13 amino acids. V shed 4 bases and J 9 bases; nucleotides not matched to a gene: 4. From germline, CDR1 is SGHTA and CDR2 FQGNSA. In DNA form, the CDR3 reads TGTGCCAGCAGCTGGGACAGGGGGCGAAGGCAGTACGTC. Its protein is CASSWDRGRRQYV.

This clonotype came up many times. The genes are TRBV20-1 and TRBJ1-4; tentatively, D is TRBD1 (5 bases). The germline V and J ends were trimmed by 6 bases and 3 bases, with 11 bases remaining between them. The CDR3 is made up of 13 amino acids. Germline CDR1 is DFQATT and CDR2 is SNEGSKA (reference sequence). CDR3 sequence: CSARGGPNEKLFF. The CDR3 coding sequence is TGCAGTGCCCGGGGGGGTCCTAATGAAAAACTGTTTTTT.

The V gene is TRBV20-1, the J gene TRBJ2-7, with D perhaps matching TRBD2 (6 bases). The CDR3 has 14 residues. In germline, CDR1 is DFQATT, CDR2 SNEGSKA (reference sequence). With 4 bases removed from V and 0 bases from J, the gap between germline ends came to 13 bases. CDR3 loop: CSATGDFRSYEQYV. CDR3 DNA sequence: TGCAGTGCTACGGGGGACTTCCGCTCCTACGAGCAGTACGTC.

Many counts were recorded for this clonotype. The chain has TRBV20-1 and TRBJ2-5; the D gene is possibly TRBD1 (6 bases). Between the trimmed V and J ends, which lost 5 bases and 1 base, there was a span of 11 bases. Germline-derived CDR1 and CDR2 are DFQATT and SNEGSKA (reference sequence). The CDR3 is 13 residues long. The CDR3 coding sequence is TGCAGTGCTGCCCGGACAGCCCAAGAGACCCAGTACTTC. Amino acid sequence: CSAARTAQETQYF.

This clonotype came up many times. One junction end disagrees with the germline gene, perhaps due to a read error. This chain joins TRBV7-2 and TRBJ2-1; D is possibly TRBD2 (6 bases). From germline, CDR1 is SGHTA and CDR2 FQGNSA. CDR3 size: 12 residues. The CDR3: CASSPNPGGSIF. The CDR3 region has the DNA TGTGCCAGCAGCCCGAATCCAGGAGGGTCGATCTTC.

Ten or more counts support this clonotype. This sequence joins TRBV4-2 and TRBJ2-7, with a tentative D call TRBD1 (6 bases). Per germline, CDR1 LGHNA and CDR2 YNFKEQ. V was pared by 4 bases and J by 3 bases, with 13 bases between. CDR3 length: 14 amino acids. For the CDR3, the DNA is TGTGCCAGCAGCCCACCGGACAGCGTCTACGAGCAGTACTTC. Translating it yields CASSPPDSVYEQYF.

This clonotype was picked up many times. The rearrangement links TRBV15 to TRBJ1-2; D is unresolved. This CDR3 contains 12 residues. Germline values: CDR1 LNHNV, CDR2 YYDKDF (reference sequence). V lost 0 bases and J 4 bases, leaving 3 bases between the germline ends. DNA of the CDR3: TGTGCCACCAGCAGAGACGCCTATGGCTACACCTTC. This codes for CATSRDAYGYTF. Combining the CDR3 with reference TRBV15 and TRBJ1-2 gives the whole variable domain DAMVIQNPRYQVTQFGKPVTLSCSQTLNHNVMYWYQQKSSQAPKLLFHYYDKDFNNEADTPDNFQSRRPNTSFCFLDIRSPGLGDTAMYLCATSRDAYGYTFGSGTRLTVV.